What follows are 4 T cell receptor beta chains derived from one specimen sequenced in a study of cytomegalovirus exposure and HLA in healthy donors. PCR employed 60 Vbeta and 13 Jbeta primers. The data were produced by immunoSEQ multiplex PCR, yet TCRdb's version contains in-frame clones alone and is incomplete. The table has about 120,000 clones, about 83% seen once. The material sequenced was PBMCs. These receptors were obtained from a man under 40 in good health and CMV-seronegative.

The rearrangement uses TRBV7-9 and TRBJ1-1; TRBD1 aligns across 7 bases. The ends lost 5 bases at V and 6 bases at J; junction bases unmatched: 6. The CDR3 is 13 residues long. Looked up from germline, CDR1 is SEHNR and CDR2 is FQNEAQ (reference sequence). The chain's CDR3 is CASSMVQGPEAFF. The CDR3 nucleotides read TGTGCCAGCAGCATGGTACAGGGGCCTGAAGCTTTCTTT.

The CDR3 is CASSPSGSGGASDTQYF. In DNA, the CDR3 is TGTGCCAGCAGCCCCAGTGGTAGCGGGGGGGCCTCGGATACGCAGTATTTT. The chain uses TRBV9 and TRBJ2-3, with 11 bases identical to TRBD2. CDR3 size: 17 residues. V shed 4 bases, J shed 6 bases, and the junction held 13 bases outside the gene matches. CDR1 is SGDLS and CDR2 is YYNGEE in the germline V gene.

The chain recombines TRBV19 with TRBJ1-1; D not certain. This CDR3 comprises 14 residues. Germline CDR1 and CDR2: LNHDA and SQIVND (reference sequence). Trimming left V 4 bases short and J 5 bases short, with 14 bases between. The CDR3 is CASSRATDRTEAFF. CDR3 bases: TGTGCCAGTAGTAGGGCTACAGACCGAACTGAAGCTTTCTTT.

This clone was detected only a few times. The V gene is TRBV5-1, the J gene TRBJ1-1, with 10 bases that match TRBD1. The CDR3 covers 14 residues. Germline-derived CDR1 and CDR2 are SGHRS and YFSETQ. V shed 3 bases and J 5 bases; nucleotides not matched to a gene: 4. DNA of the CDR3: TGCGCCAGCAGCTCGGGGACAGGGGTAACTGAAGCTTTCTTT. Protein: CASSSGTGVTEAFF.